The T cell receptor beta chain under discussion was sequenced for a study of shared clonotypes between healthy human individuals. Cells designated naive CD8 were CD45RO-negative and were positively selected for CCR7, with terminally differentiated effector memory CD45RA+ cells excluded. Regarding the study as a whole: When naive CD4 clonotypes were compared across four donors, around 4.6% were shared.

This table comes from immunoSEQ multiplex PCR, and its TCRdb copy is limited to in-frame clones, with some not included. Among about 680,000 clones, just over 90% were seen once, and the ten largest hold approximately 25%. The CDR3 has 19 amino acids. A note on this clone: As yet, its antigen is unknown.

What was sequenced was naive CD8+ T cells sorted from blood. V and J are TRBV21-1 and TRBJ2-3. TRBV21-1 is a recognized pseudogene. This clonotype was obtained from a man aged 25-45 years in good health. The CDR3 is CASSKDVLRGASNTDTQYF. The CDR3 region has the DNA TGTGCCAGCAGCAAAGATGTCCTTAGGGGGGCTTCTAACACAGATACGCAGTATTTT.